The rows below give T cell receptor beta chains drawn from one sample of a study of cytomegalovirus exposure and HLA in healthy donors. TCRdb's copy holds only in-frame clones and misses some; the assay was immunoSEQ multiplex PCR. Listed are more than 110,000 clones; 2% to 3% falls within the top ten. Specimen: PBMCs. These TCRs come from a man aged 35 to 55 in good health and CMV-seronegative. Both conserved end residues are part of each CDR3. The D gene is left open where the match is weak.

cdr3_aa	cdr3_nt	v_call	j_call	d_call
CSVGQGAAGELFF	TGCAGCGTTGGACAGGGGGCGGCCGGGGAGCTGTTTTTT	TRBV29-1	TRBJ2-2	TRBD1
CASSSRTRTYEQYF	TGTGCCAGTAGTTCCCGGACACGAACCTACGAGCAGTACTTC	TRBV19	TRBJ2-7	.
CASSPDSYEQYF	TGTGCCAGCTCCCCGGACAGCTACGAGCAGTACTTC	TRBV18	TRBJ2-7	.
CASSQDQGYNEQFF	TGCGCCAGCAGCCAAGACCAGGGGTACAATGAGCAGTTCTTC	TRBV4-3	TRBJ2-1	.
CASSAGTVTYEQYF	TGTGCCAGCAGTGCCGGGACAGTTACCTACGAGCAGTACTTC	TRBV6-1	TRBJ2-7	TRBD1
CASSLGDRLNEKLFF	TGTGCCAGCAGCTTAGGGGACAGGCTTAATGAAAAACTGTTTTTT	TRBV11-2	TRBJ1-4	TRBD1
CASSEGRTSVGSGELFF	TGTGCCAGCAGTGAAGGCCGGACTAGCGTTGGGAGCGGGGAGCTGTTTTTT	TRBV2	TRBJ2-2	TRBD2
CASDRTGNFYEQYF	TGCGCCAGCGATCGGACAGGGAATTTCTACGAGCAGTACTTC	TRBV5-1	TRBJ2-7	TRBD1
CASSLARGAGELFF	TGTGCCAGCAGCCTCGCCAGGGGTGCCGGGGAGCTGTTTTTT	TRBV7-2	TRBJ2-2	.
CASSRGLAGVQETQYF	TGTGCCAGCAGCAGGGGACTAGCGGGGGTTCAAGAGACCCAGTACTTC	TRBV7-7	TRBJ2-5	TRBD2
CASSQETSGADTQYF	TGCGCCAGCAGCCAAGAGACTAGCGGAGCAGATACGCAGTATTTT	TRBV4-1	TRBJ2-3	TRBD2
CASTDRATNEKLFF	TGTGCCAGCACGGACAGGGCAACTAATGAAAAACTGTTTTTT	TRBV19	TRBJ1-4	TRBD1
CASRGRGTEAFF	TGTGCCAGCAGGGGGAGGGGGACTGAAGCTTTCTTT	TRBV25-1	TRBJ1-1	.
CASGLVEVEDNTIYF	TGTGCTAGTGGTTTGGTCGAGGTGGAGGATAACACCATATATTTT	TRBV12-5	TRBJ1-3	.
CASSDLSSYNEQFF	TGCGCCAGCAGTGACCTGAGCTCCTACAATGAGCAGTTCTTC	TRBV10-2	TRBJ2-1	.
CASSYSSGVGDSPLHF	TGTGCCAGCAGTTACTCGTCAGGGGTTGGTGATTCACCCCTCCACTTT	TRBV6-5	TRBJ1-6	.
CASSFFQGFPTNYGYTF	TGTGCCAGCAGTTTCTTTCAGGGCTTCCCCACTAACTATGGCTACACCTTC	TRBV28	TRBJ1-2	.
CAITVQGNTGELFF	TGTGCCATCACCGTCCAGGGGAACACCGGGGAGCTGTTTTTT	TRBV21-1	TRBJ2-2	.
CACRRAETDTQYF	TGTGCCTGCCGCAGGGCCGAGACAGATACGCAGTATTTT	TRBV6-5	TRBJ2-3	.
CAISDNASNEKLFF	TGTGCCATCAGTGACAATGCGTCTAATGAAAAACTGTTTTTT	TRBV10-3	TRBJ1-4	.
CASSLGLSTGELFF	TGTGCCAGCAGCTTAGGTCTCAGCACCGGGGAGCTGTTTTTT	TRBV13	TRBJ2-2	.
CASSFGQTTNEKLFF	TGTGCCAGCAGCTTCGGACAGACAACTAATGAAAAACTGTTTTTT	TRBV7-2	TRBJ1-4	.
CASIQVYGYTF	TGTGCCAGCATACAAGTATATGGCTACACCTTC	TRBV2	TRBJ1-2	.